These T cell receptor beta chains were read from a single sample in a study of blood T cells in healthy people across ages. TCRdb itself ran the 5' RACE reads through MiXCR, one entry per CDR3 protein. The data show about 1.5 million distinct CDR3 sequences, with approximately 39% seen just once and over 3.5% held by the top ten. Specimen: blood. The receptors come from a woman aged 18 to 35 in good health. CDR3s include the opening cysteine and the closing phenylalanine or tryptophan. A D gene is named only where the DNA matches it firmly. Rows give clone size only sometimes, using once, few, many, or a class for an expanded clone.

size,J,D,V,DNA,CDR3
-,TRBJ2-6,-,TRBV25-1,TGTGCCAGCAGTGAACGGGGTTCCGGGGCCAACGTCCTGACTTTC,CASSERGSGANVLTF
-,TRBJ2-3,TRBD1,TRBV10-3,TGTGCCATCAGTGCTGACAGGGGTACGCAGTATTTT,CAISADRGTQYF
-,TRBJ2-3,TRBD2,TRBV20-1,TGCAGTACTACCACTAGCGGGAGATTCAGGGATACGCAGTATTTT,CSTTTSGRFRDTQYF
-,TRBJ1-5,-,TRBV4-1,TGCGCCAGCAGCCGTGGGAGTTCGGAGCCCCAGCATTTT,CASSRGSSEPQHF
-,TRBJ1-2,-,TRBV6-5,TGTGCCAGCAGTTACCTCACAGCAGATAACTATGGCTACACCTTC,CASSYLTADNYGYTF
-,TRBJ1-5,TRBD1,TRBV12-3/TRBV12-4,TGTGCCAGCAGTTTAATGACAGGGGGCAATCAGCCCCAGCATTTT,CASSLMTGGNQPQHF
-,TRBJ2-7,-,TRBV2,TGTGCCAGCAGTGGCGAGCGGTACAATGAGCAGTACTTC,CASSGERYNEQYF
many,TRBJ2-4,TRBD1,TRBV7-2,TGTGCCAGCAGCTTGGGACAGGTAGCCAAAAACATTCAGTACTTC,CASSLGQVAKNIQYF
-,TRBJ1-2,-,TRBV3-1,TGTGCCAGCAGCCAAGGGGATTTACGTGGCTACACCTTC,CASSQGDLRGYTF
few,TRBJ1-1,-,TRBV12-3/TRBV12-4,TGTGCCAGCACCGAATTCATGGACACTGAAGCTTTCTTT,CASTEFMDTEAFF
-,TRBJ2-5,-,TRBV6-5,TGTGCCACTTCGAAACGGGAGACCCAGTACTTC,CATSKRETQYF
few,TRBJ1-6,-,TRBV4-2,TGTGCCAGCAGCCATCAGGCTGGGGTTCACGGCTCCTATAATTCACCCCTCCACTTT,CASSHQAGVHGSYNSPLHF
few,TRBJ1-2,TRBD1,TRBV9,TGTGCCAGCAGCCGACGGACAGGTCGGTTCGACTATGGCTACACCTTC,CASSRRTGRFDYGYTF
-,TRBJ2-5,-,TRBV18,TGTGCCAGCTCACCTCCGGGGTTAGGAGAGACCCAGTACTTC,CASSPPGLGETQYF
-,TRBJ2-5,-,TRBV27,TGTGCCAGCAGTTTACGAGTGGGGCAGGGGAACAATGAGCAGTACTTC,CASSLRVGQGNNEQYF
-,TRBJ1-2,-,TRBV5-1,TGCGCCAGCAGCCGCGTTGTCTATGGCTACACCTTC,CASSRVVYGYTF
-,TRBJ2-3,-,TRBV20-1,TGCAGTGCTAGTGAGAGGCCCACAGATACGCGGTATTTT,CSASERPTDTRYF
few,TRBJ2-2,-,TRBV27,TGTGCCAGCAGTCCCCCTTGGGGCACCACCCGCGGGGAGCTGTTTTTT,CASSPPWGTTRGELFF
-,TRBJ2-1,-,TRBV29-1,TGCAGCGTTGACCTAGCGCGGGACAATGAGCAGTTCTTC,CSVDLARDNEQFF
-,TRBJ2-1,TRBD2,TRBV18,TGTGCCAGCTCACGGGCTAGCGGTTTTTTGAATGAGCAGTTCTTC,CASSRASGFLNEQFF
-,TRBJ2-7,TRBD2,TRBV20-1,TGCAGTGCTATTTCCGGGGGGTCCTCCTACGAGCAGTACTTC,CSAISGGSSYEQYF
few,TRBJ1-4,-,TRBV4-3,TGCGCCAGCAGCCAAGTTTCCGGTCTATCGGGCGAAAAACTGTTTTTT,CASSQVSGLSGEKLFF
-,TRBJ2-4,-,TRBV20-1,TGCAGTGCTTCCGACGGGACGGGAGAGCAGTACTTC,CSASDGTGEQYF
-,TRBJ2-7,-,TRBV7-2,TGTGCCAGCAGCGTAAGCCCCGGACCCCATGAGCAGTACTTC,CASSVSPGPHEQYF
few,TRBJ2-3,-,TRBV7-9,TGTGCCAGCAGCTTAGACCGAAGGGCGGCAGATACGCAGTATTTT,CASSLDRRAADTQYF
few,TRBJ2-7,-,TRBV28,TGTGCCGCCCGGACCGATTCCTACGAGCAGTACTTC,CAARTDSYEQYF
-,TRBJ2-1,TRBD2,TRBV7-9,TGTGCCAGCAGCCCGAGACTAGCGGGACTAGTAGATGAGCAGTTCTTC,CASSPRLAGLVDEQFF
-,TRBJ2-7,-,TRBV7-9,TGTGCCAGCAGCCCTCCCTTGGTAGGGGACTCCTACGAGCAGTACTTC,CASSPPLVGDSYEQYF
few,TRBJ2-1,TRBD2,TRBV9,TGTGCCAGCAGCGTAGAGAGCGGGAGATTCTATGAGCAGTTCTTC,CASSVESGRFYEQFF